The present T cell receptor (beta chain) was sequenced within a study of blood T cells in healthy people across ages. The authors ran a second PCR of roughly 7 to 11 cycles using a sample-barcoded 5' primer and a J-beta primer mix. Each of the cDNA molecules was tagged by a template-switch adaptor with 12 random nucleotides. TCRdb used MiXCR to reprocess the 5' RACE reads, holding one entry per CDR3 protein. The sample has 650,000 to 1,000,000 distinct CDR3 sequences, 35% to 40% seen once. The CDR3 loop spans 15 amino acids. Germline V gene sequence: CDR1 SGHRS, CDR2 YFSETQ. Between the trimmed V and J ends, which lost 0 bases and 8 bases, there was a span of 17 bases. Study conclusions and caveats: Estimated diversity that came from one million T cells was considered an underestimate. Leaving the PBMCs unsorted stopped any conclusive comparison of naive versus antigen-experienced cells.

This clonotype was counted a few times. Its matching antigen is unknown. Samples had at least 7 million PBMCs isolated from them. The sample was blood. The chain links TRBV5-1 to TRBJ1-2; D is possibly TRBD1 (5 bases). The clonotype originates from a man between 18 and 29 years old in good health. For the CDR3, the DNA is TGCGCCAGCAGCTTGGCCGACGGGGGTGCCGGGGGCTACACCTTC. This codes for CASSLADGGAGGYTF.